This T cell receptor beta chain was documented in a study of T cell repertoires in cytomegalovirus infection. TCRdb itself ran the reads through MiXCR, one entry per CDR3 protein. The sample holds a few hundred thousand distinct CDR3 sequences; around a third are singletons and the top ten take 17%. About this clonotype itself: Its specificity is not known.

Specimen: cultured PBMCs, collected from culture after CMV antigen stimulation. This TCR derives from a human donor in good health (CMV status not recorded). Some clones in this sample may be carry-over from other donors' samples.

The CDR3 sequence: CATSDPSSGKDTGELFF. In nucleotides, the CDR3 is TGTGCCACCAGTGACCCCTCTAGCGGGAAAGACACCGGGGAGCTGTTTTTT. The chain couples TRBV24-1 to TRBJ2-2; TRBD2 aligns across 9 bases. This CDR3 region has 17 residues. The V gene's germline CDR1 is KGHDR and CDR2 SFDVKD. Unmatched junction bases numbered 8, after V lost 4 bases and J lost 3 bases.